This T cell receptor beta chain originates from a study of spatial heterogeneity in lung cancer. TCRdb analysed the 5' RACE reads with MiXCR anew, one entry per CDR3 protein. The table has some 83,000 distinct CDR3 sequences, around 7.8% seen once. The CDR3 is 13 residues long. Germline V gives CDR1 SGHTA, CDR2 FQGNSA. The germline V and J ends were trimmed by 3 bases and 7 bases, with 9 bases remaining between them. Time point noted: sample taken at primary tumor resection. The chain links TRBV7-2 to TRBJ2-2, with D tentatively TRBD1 (5 bases). The source of this sequence is a male donor with early-stage non-small cell lung cancer. Sequenced material: PBMCs, taken at surgery. CDR3 in DNA: TGTGCCAGCAGCTTGGACAACGTCGGGGAGCTGTTTTTT. This codes for CASSLDNVGELFF.